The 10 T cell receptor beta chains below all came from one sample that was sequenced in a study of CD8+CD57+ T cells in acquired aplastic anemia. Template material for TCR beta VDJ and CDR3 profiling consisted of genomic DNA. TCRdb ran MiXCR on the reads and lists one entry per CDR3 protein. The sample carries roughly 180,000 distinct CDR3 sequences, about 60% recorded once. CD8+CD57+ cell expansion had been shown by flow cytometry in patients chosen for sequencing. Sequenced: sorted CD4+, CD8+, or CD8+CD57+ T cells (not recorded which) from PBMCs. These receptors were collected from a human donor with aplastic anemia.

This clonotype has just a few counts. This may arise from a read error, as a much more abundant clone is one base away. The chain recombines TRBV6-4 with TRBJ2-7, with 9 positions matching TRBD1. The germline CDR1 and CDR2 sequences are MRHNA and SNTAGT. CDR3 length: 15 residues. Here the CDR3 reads CASSVDMGQGYEQCF. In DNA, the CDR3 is TGTGCCAGCAGTGTAGATATGGGACAGGGCTACGAGCAGTGCTTC.

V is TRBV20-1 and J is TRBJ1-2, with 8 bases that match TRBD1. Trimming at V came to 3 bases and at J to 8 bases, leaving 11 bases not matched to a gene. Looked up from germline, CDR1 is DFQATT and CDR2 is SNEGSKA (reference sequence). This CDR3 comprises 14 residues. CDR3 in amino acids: CSASGAGGAAGYTF. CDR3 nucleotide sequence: TGCAGTGCTAGTGGGGCAGGGGGCGCGGCGGGCTACACCTTC.

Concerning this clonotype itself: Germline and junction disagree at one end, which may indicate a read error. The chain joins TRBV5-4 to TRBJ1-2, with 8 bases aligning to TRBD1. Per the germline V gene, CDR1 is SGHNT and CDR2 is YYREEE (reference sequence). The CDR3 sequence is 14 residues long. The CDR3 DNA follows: TGTGCCGGCAGCTTGGACAGGGAGCTCTATGGCTACACCTTC. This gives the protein CAGSLDRELYGYTF.

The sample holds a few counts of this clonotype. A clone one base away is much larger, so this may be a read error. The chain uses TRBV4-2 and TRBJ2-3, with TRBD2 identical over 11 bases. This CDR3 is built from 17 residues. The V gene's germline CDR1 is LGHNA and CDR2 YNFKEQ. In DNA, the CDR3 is TGTGCCAGCAGCCAAGTACTAGCGGGGGCCCTAAGAGATACGCAGTGTTTT. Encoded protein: CASSQVLAGALRDTQCF.

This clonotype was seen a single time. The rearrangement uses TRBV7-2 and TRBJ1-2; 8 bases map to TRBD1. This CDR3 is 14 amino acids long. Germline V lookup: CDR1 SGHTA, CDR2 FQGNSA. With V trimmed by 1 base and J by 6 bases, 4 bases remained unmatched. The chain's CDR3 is CASSLGAGGNGYTF. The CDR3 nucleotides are TGTGCCAGCAGCTTAGGGGCAGGGGGCAATGGCTACACCTTC.

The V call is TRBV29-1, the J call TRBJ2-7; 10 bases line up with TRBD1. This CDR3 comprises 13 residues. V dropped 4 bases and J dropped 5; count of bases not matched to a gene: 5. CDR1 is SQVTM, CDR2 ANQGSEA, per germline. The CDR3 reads CSVGPGTGDEQYF. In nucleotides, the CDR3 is TGCAGCGTTGGACCGGGGACAGGGGACGAGCAGTACTTC.

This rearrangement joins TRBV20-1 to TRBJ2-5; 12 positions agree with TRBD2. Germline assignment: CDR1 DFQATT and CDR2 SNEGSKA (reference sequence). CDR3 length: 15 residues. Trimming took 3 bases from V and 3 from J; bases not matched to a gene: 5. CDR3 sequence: CSARARLAGEETQYF. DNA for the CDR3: TGCAGTGCTAGGGCTAGACTAGCGGGAGAAGAGACCCAGTACTTC.

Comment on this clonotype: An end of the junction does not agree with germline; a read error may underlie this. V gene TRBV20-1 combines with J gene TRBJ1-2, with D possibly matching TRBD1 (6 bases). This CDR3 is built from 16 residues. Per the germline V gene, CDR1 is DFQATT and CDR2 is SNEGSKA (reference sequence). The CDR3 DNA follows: TGCAGTGCTAGCGGGCTCGAAGCAGTGAGCGGGGGGGGCTACACTTTC. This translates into CSASGLEAVSGGGYTF.

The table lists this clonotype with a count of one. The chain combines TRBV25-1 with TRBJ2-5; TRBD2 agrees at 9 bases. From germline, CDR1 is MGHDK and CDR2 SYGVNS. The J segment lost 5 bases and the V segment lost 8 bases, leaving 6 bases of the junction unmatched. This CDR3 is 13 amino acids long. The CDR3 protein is CASSPTSGETQYF. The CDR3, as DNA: TGTGCCAGCTCACCAACTAGCGGGGAGACCCAGTACTTC.

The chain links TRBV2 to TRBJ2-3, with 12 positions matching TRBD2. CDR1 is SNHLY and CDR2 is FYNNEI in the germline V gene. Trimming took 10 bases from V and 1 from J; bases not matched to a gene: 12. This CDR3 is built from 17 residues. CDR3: CATETTSGRLGTDTQYF. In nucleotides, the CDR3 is TGTGCCACCGAGACGACTAGCGGGAGATTGGGCACAGATACGCAGTATTTT.